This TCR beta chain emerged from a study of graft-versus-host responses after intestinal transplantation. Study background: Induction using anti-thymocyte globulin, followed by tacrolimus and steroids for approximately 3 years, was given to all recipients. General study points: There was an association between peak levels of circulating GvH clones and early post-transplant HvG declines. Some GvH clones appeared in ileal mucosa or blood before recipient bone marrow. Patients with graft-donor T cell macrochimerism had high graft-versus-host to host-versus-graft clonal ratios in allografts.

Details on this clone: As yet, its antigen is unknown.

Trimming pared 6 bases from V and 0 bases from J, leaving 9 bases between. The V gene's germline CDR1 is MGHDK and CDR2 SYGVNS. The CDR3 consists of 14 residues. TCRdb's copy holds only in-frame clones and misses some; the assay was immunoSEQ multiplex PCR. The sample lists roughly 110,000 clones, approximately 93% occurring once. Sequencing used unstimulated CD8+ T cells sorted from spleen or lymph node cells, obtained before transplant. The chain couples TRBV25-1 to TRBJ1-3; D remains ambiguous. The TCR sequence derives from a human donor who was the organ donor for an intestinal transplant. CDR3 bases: TGTGCCAGCAGCGAAGGACCCTCTGGAAACACCATATATTTT. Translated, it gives CASSEGPSGNTIYF.